The 13 T cell receptor beta chains listed next were all sequenced from one sample in a study of cytomegalovirus exposure and HLA in healthy donors. Assay used: immunoSEQ multiplex PCR; TCRdb lists only in-frame clones, some missing. The profile covers over 110,000 clones, with roughly 81% appearing a single time and almost 1.5% taken by the ten largest. The sequencing sample was made of PBMCs. The source of these receptors is a woman between 25 and 40 years old in good health and CMV-seronegative.

The rearrangement links TRBV2 to TRBJ1-5, with a possible D match to TRBD1 (5 bases). V lost 3 bases and J 11 bases, leaving 14 bases between the germline ends. The CDR3 has 13 amino acids. The germline V gene has CDR1 SNHLY and CDR2 FYNNEI. The CDR3 here is CASSDIAGETQHF. CDR3 bases: TGTGCCAGCAGTGATATTGCGGGGGAGACCCAGCATTTT.

This clone has just a few counts. V usage is TRBV10-3 and J usage is TRBJ1-1; TRBD1 is a possible D gene (6 bases). This CDR3 is built from 13 residues. Germline V gene lookup returns CDR1 ENHRY and CDR2 SYGVKD. Deletions cut 2 bases from V and 9 bases from J, with 13 bases between. The CDR3 sequence: CAISELTGTQAFF. The CDR3 region has the DNA TGTGCCATCAGTGAGCTGACCGGGACACAAGCTTTCTTT.

A word on this clone: The sample holds other DNA sequences that translate to the same CDR3. The rearrangement uses TRBV28 and TRBJ1-2, with D possibly matching TRBD1 (5 bases). CDR1 MDHEN and CDR2 SYDVKM come from the germline V gene. Deletions cut 5 bases from V and 5 bases from J, with 9 bases between. The CDR3 is 12 residues long. The CDR3 sequence: CASSLGGYGYTF. CDR3 sequence (DNA): TGTGCCAGCAGTCTGGGGGGGTATGGCTACACCTTC.

The chain is built from TRBV18 and TRBJ2-7; a weak D match, TRBD2 (7 bases). Germline V CDR1 and CDR2: KGHSH, LQKENI. This CDR3 comprises 14 residues. V was cut by 6 bases and J by 4 bases, with 16 bases left in between. CDR3 residues: CASSRGANSYEQYF. CDR3 DNA: TGTGCCAGCTCCCGGGGGGCCAATTCGTACGAGCAGTACTTC.

The chain links TRBV27 to TRBJ2-7, with TRBD1 as a possible D gene (6 bases). Germline V gives CDR1 MNHEY, CDR2 SMNVEV (reference sequence). Trimming shortened V by 1 base and J by 0 bases, and 10 bases separated the two germline ends. The CDR3 is made up of 15 amino acids. For the CDR3, the DNA is TGTGCCAGCAGTTTATATAACAGGGTCTCCTACGAGCAGTACTTC. The encoded protein is CASSLYNRVSYEQYF.

The V call is TRBV5-1, the J call TRBJ1-4, with 9 bases lining up with TRBD1. The CDR3 spans 15 residues. After removal of 0 bases from V and 8 bases from J, the junction contained 5 bases not matched to a gene. The V gene's germline CDR1 is SGHRS and CDR2 YFSETQ. The CDR3 DNA follows: TGCGCCAGCAGCTTGGGGGACAGGGAAGGGGAAAAACTGTTTTTT. This sequence encodes CASSLGDREGEKLFF.

V is TRBV4-1 and J is TRBJ2-2; weak D call: TRBD2 (7 bases). CDR1 and CDR2 (germline): MGHRA, YSYEKL. The CDR3 consists of 16 residues. V lost 6 bases to trimming and J lost 5 bases, with 19 bases between them. This CDR3 is CASSHRGGGDTGELFF. The CDR3 DNA follows: TGCGCCAGCAGTCACCGAGGGGGGGGAGATACCGGGGAGCTGTTTTTT.

This rearrangement joins TRBV7-2 to TRBJ1-4, with TRBD1 as a possible D gene (5 bases). V was pared by 1 base and J by 4 bases, with 7 bases between. CDR3 length equals 14 residues. In germline, CDR1 is SGHTA, CDR2 FQGNSA. The CDR3 here is CASSLDDSNEKLFF. As DNA, the CDR3 is TGTGCCAGCAGCTTAGATGACAGTAATGAAAAACTGTTTTTT. Supplemented by reference TRBV7-2 and TRBJ1-4, the full variable domain reads GAGVSQSPSNKVTEKGKDVELRCDPISGHTALYWYRQSLGQGLEFLIYFQGNSAPDKSGLPSDRFSAERTGGSVSTLTIQRTQQEDSAVYLCASSLDDSNEKLFFGSGTQLSVL.

The gene calls are TRBV6-5 and TRBJ1-1; D not certain. The V gene's germline CDR1 is MNHEY and CDR2 SVGAGI. V was shortened by 7 bases and J by 1 base, with 10 bases between the two germline ends. CDR3 size: 13 residues. The CDR3 is CASIKRGNTEAFF. The CDR3 region has the DNA TGTGCCAGCATCAAGCGGGGGAACACTGAAGCTTTCTTT.

The V gene is TRBV2, the J gene TRBJ2-5, with D possibly being TRBD2 (7 bases). Trimming stripped 8 bases from V and 2 bases from J, with 15 bases between. This CDR3 contains 14 residues. CDR1 is SNHLY, CDR2 FYNNEI, per germline. The CDR3 DNA reads TGTGCCAGCCAAGGGGGGGGACCGCAAGAGACCCAGTACTTC. Its protein product is CASQGGGPQETQYF.

This chain connects TRBV5-6 to TRBJ2-2, with D perhaps matching TRBD2 (6 bases). The CDR3 covers 15 residues. CDR1 and CDR2 (germline): SGHDT, YYEEEE. Trimming pared 4 bases from V and 0 bases from J, leaving 10 bases between. CDR3 residues: CASSAGLSNTGELFF. CDR3 sequence (DNA): TGTGCCAGCAGCGCGGGACTCTCGAACACCGGGGAGCTGTTTTTT.

The gene calls are TRBV29-1 and TRBJ2-1; D perhaps matches TRBD2 (6 bases). Germline V CDR1 and CDR2: SQVTM, ANQGSEA. The germline V and J ends were trimmed by 3 bases and 8 bases, with 11 bases remaining between them. This CDR3 has 12 residues. CDR3 loop: CSVDIWGDEQFF. The DNA for the CDR3 is TGCAGCGTTGATATCTGGGGGGATGAGCAGTTCTTC.

The rearrangement links TRBV19 to TRBJ1-1, with 8 bases identical to TRBD1. The CDR3 sequence is 15 residues long. CDR1 LNHDA and CDR2 SQIVND come from the germline V gene (reference sequence). The trim removed 5 bases at V and 5 bases at J, leaving 10 bases unmatched. For the CDR3, the DNA is TGTGCCAGTAGTCGACCCTCAGGGGGCCGGACTGAAGCTTTCTTT. This gives the protein CASSRPSGGRTEAFF.